This TCR beta chain stems from a study of Ad26.COV2.S vaccination and SARS-CoV-2 variants. Germline loops: CDR1 SQVTM, CDR2 ANQGSEA. The CDR3 totals 12 residues. Trimming cost V 5 bases and J 0 bases, with 8 bases left between them. Method: immunoSEQ multiplex PCR; TCRdb's copy keeps in-frame clones and lacks some. The table has about 680,000 clones, more than 80% seen once. Treatment specified: about 20 received Ad26.COV2.S at low or high dose, single or two shots; 5 received placebo; per-sample allocation not given. The investigators took samples on day 63 after the first vaccine or placebo injection. In Boston, the donor was an adult between 18-55 years of age. The shot given was an Ad26 vector that makes Wuhan-strain SARS-CoV-2 spike. Overall study results and limits: Overall T cell responses may have been underestimated by the analyses of TCR breadth and depth.

In its sample, this clone was seen a few times. Its antigen is unknown. This chain links TRBV29-1 with TRBJ2-7; D is possibly TRBD1 (6 bases). The receptor was derived from a person aged 18 to 59 who received the Ad26.COV2.S COVID-19 vaccine or a placebo. Specimen: peripheral blood, collected in a trial of Ad26.COV2.S vaccine versus placebo. In nucleotides, the CDR3 is TGCAGCGTTCAGGGGAGCTCCTACGAGCAGTACTTC. Amino acid sequence: CSVQGSSYEQYF.